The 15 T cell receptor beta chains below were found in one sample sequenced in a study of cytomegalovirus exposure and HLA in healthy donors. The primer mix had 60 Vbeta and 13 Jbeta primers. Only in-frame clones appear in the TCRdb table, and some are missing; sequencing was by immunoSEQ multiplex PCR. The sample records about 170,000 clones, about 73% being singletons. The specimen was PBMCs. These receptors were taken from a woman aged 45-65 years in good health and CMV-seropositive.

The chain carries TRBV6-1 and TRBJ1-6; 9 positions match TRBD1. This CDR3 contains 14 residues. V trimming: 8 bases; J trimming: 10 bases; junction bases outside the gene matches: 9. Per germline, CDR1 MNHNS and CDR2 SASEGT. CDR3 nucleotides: TGTGCCAGCGTACCGACAGGGGGAGGATCACCCCTCCACTTT. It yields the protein CASVPTGGGSPLHF.

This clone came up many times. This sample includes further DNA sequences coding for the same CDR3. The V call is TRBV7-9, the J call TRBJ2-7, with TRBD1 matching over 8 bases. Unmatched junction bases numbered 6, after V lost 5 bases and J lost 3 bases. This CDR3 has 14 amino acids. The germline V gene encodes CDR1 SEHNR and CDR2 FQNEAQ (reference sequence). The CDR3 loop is CASSHRDRNYEQYF. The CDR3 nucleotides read TGTGCCAGCAGCCACCGGGACAGGAACTACGAGCAGTACTTC.

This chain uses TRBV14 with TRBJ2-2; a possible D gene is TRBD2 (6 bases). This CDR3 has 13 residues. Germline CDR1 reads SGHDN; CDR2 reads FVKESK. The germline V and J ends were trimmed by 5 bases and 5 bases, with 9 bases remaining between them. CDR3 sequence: CASSLLATGELFF. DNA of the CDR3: TGTGCCAGCAGCTTACTAGCTACCGGGGAGCTGTTTTTT. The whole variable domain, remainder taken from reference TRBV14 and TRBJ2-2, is EAGVTQFPSHSVIEKGQTVTLRCDPISGHDNLYWYRRVMGKEIKFLLHFVKESKQDESGMPNNRFLAERTGGTYSTLKVQPAELEDSGVYFCASSLLATGELFFGEGSRLTVL.

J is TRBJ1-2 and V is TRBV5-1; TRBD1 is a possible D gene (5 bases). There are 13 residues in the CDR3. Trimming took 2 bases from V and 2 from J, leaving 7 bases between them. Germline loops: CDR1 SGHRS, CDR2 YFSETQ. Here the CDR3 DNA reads TGCGCCAGCAGCTTACAGGAGAACTATGGCTACACCTTC. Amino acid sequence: CASSLQENYGYTF.

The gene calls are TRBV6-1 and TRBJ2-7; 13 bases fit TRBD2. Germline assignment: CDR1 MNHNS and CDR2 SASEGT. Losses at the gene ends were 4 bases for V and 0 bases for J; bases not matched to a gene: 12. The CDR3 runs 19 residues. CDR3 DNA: TGTGCCAGCAGTGGACTAGCGGGGGGAATCCCGATAAGCTCCTACGAGCAGTACTTC. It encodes CASSGLAGGIPISSYEQYF.

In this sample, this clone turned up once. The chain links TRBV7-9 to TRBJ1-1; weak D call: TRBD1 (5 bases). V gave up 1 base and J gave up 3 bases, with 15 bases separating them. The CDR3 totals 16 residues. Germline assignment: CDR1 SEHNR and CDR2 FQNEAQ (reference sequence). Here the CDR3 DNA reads TGTGCCAGCAGCTTAGTGGGGCTCGTAACGGACACTGAAGCTTTCTTT. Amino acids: CASSLVGLVTDTEAFF.

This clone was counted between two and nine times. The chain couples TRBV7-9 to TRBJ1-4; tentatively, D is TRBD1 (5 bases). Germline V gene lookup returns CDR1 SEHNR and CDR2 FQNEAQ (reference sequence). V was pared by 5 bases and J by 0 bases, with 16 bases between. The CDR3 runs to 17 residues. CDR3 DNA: TGTGCCAGCAGCGCCCGACAGATAGATGCAACTAATGAAAAACTGTTTTTT. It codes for CASSARQIDATNEKLFF.

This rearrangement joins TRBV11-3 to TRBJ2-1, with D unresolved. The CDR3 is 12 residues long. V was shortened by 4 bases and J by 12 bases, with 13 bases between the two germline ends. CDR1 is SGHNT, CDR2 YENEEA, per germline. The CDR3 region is CASSSLSSGQFF. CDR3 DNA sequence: TGTGCCAGCAGCTCCTTGAGTTCGGGGCAGTTCTTC.

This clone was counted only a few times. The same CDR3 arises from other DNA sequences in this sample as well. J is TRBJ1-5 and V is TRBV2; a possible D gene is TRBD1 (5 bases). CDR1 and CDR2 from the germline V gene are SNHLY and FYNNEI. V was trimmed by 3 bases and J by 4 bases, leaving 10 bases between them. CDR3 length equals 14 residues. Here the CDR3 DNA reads TGTGCCAGCAGTGACAGGGTTGGTAATCAGCCCCAGCATTTT. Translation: CASSDRVGNQPQHF.

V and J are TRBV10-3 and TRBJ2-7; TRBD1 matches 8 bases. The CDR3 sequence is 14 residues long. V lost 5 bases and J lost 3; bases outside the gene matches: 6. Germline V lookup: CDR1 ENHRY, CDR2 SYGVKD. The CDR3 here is CAISWDRSNYEQYF. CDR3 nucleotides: TGTGCCATCAGTTGGGACAGGTCCAACTACGAGCAGTACTTC.

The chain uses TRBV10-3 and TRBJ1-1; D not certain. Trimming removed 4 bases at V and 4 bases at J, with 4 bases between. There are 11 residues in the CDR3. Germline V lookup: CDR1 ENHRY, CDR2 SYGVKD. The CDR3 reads CAISGSTEAFF. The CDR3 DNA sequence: TGTGCCATCAGTGGGAGCACTGAAGCTTTCTTT.

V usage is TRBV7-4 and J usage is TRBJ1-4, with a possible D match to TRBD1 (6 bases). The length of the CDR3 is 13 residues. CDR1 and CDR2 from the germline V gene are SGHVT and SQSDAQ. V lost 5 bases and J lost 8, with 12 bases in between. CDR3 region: CASSRRTEEKLFF. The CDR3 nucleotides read TGTGCCAGCAGCAGACGGACAGAAGAAAAACTGTTTTTT.

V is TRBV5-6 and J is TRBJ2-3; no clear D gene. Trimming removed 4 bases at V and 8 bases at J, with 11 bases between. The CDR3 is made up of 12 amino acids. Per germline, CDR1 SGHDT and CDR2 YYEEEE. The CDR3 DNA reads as TGTGCCAGCAGCCCCCCCGCCGGTACGCAGTATTTT. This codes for CASSPPAGTQYF.

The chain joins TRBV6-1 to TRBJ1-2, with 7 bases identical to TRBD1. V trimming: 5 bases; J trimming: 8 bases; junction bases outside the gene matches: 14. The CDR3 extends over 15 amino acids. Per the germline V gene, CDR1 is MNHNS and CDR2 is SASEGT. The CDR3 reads CASSHTTGTGIGYTF. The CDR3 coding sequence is TGTGCCAGCAGTCATACGACAGGGACGGGGATCGGCTACACCTTC.

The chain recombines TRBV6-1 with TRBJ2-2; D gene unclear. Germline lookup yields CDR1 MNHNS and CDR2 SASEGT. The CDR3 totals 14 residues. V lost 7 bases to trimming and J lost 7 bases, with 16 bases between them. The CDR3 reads CASTVFTTGGELFF. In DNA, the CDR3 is TGTGCCAGCACCGTTTTTACCACGGGCGGGGAGCTGTTTTTT.